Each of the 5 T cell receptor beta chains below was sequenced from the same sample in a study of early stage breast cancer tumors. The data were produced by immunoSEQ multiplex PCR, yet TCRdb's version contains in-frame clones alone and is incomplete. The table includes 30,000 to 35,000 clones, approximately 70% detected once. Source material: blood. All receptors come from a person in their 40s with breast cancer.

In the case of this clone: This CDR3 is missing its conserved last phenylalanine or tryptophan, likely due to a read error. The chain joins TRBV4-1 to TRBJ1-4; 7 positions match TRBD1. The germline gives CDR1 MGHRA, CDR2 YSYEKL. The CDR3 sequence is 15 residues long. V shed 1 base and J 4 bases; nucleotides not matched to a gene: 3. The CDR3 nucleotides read TGCGCCAGCAGCCAAGGGGACAGCAGTAATGAAAAACTGTTTTGT. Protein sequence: CASSQGDSSNEKLFC.

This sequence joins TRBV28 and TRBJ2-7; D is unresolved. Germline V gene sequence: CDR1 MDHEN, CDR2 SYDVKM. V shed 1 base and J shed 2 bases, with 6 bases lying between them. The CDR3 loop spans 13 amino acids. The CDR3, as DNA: TGTGCCAGCAGTTTATCCAGCACCTACGAGCAGTACTTC. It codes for CASSLSSTYEQYF.

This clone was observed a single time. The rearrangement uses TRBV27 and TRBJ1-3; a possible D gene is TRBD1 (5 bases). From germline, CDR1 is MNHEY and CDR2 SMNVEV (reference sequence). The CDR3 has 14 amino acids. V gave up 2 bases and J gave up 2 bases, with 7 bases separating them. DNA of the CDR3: TGTGCCAGCAGTTTAAGCAGGGCTGGAAACACCATATATTTT. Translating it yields CASSLSRAGNTIYF.

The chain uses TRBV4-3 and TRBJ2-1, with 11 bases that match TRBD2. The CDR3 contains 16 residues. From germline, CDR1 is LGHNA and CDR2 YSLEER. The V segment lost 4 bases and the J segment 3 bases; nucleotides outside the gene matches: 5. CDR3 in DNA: TGCGCCAGCAGCCCTGGGGGACTAGCGGACTACAATGAGCAGTTCTTC. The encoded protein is CASSPGGLADYNEQFF.

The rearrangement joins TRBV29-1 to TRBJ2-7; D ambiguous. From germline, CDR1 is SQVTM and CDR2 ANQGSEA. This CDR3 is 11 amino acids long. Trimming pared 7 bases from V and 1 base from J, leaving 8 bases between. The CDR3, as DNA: TGCAGCGCCGAGGAGTCCTACGAGCAGTACTTC. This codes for CSAEESYEQYF.